The 13 T cell receptor beta chains listed next were all sequenced from one sample in a study of blood T cell repertoires in COVID-19. Sequenced by immunoSEQ multiplex PCR; TCRdb stores in-frame clones only, minus some. The data contain hundreds of thousands of clones, 85% to 90% of them singletons. The specimen sequenced was PBMCs or T cells enriched from blood (not recorded which). The receptors derive from a man aged 18 to 29 who had recovered from COVID-19.

The chain uses TRBV7-9 and TRBJ1-2; D gene unclear. The CDR3 is made up of 15 amino acids. The V end lost 1 base, the J end lost 5 bases, and 14 bases lay between the germline ends. Germline CDR1 and CDR2: SEHNR and FQNEAQ (reference sequence). In DNA, the CDR3 is TGTGCCAGCAGCTTAGGACGGGGAAGTGGGTATGGCTACACCTTC. It translates to CASSLGRGSGYGYTF.

The chain links TRBV19 to TRBJ1-2; D not resolved. The CDR3 extends over 15 amino acids. Looked up from germline, CDR1 is LNHDA and CDR2 is SQIVND (reference sequence). The V gene lost 3 bases and the J gene lost 8 bases, with 19 bases spanning the gap. DNA of the CDR3: TGTGCCAGTAGTATCGTGGCGGAGGTACTGCGAGGCTACACCTTC. Encoded protein: CASSIVAEVLRGYTF. Together with reference TRBV19 and TRBJ1-2, the CDR3 gives the full variable domain: DGGITQSPKYLFRKEGQNVTLSCEQNLNHDAMYWYRQDPGQGLRLIYYSQIVNDFQKGDIAEGYSVSREKKESFPLTVTSAQKNPTAFYLCASSIVAEVLRGYTFGSGTRLTVV.

V gene TRBV4-3 combines with J gene TRBJ2-7; 8 nucleotides align to TRBD1. The ends lost 4 bases at V and 4 bases at J; junction bases unmatched: 9. The CDR3 loop spans 15 amino acids. Germline CDR1 reads LGHNA; CDR2 reads YSLEER. The CDR3 DNA follows: TGCGCCAGCAGCCCCAACCCGACAGGGGTATACGAGCAGTACTTC. This codes for CASSPNPTGVYEQYF.

The V call is TRBV7-6, the J call TRBJ2-5; D not resolved. The germline CDR1 and CDR2 sequences are SGHVS and FNYEAQ. This CDR3 comprises 13 residues. Trimming cost V 5 bases and J 1 base, with 8 bases left between them. In DNA form, the CDR3 reads TGTGCCAGCAGCGCGACATTCCAAGAGACCCAGTACTTC. This encodes CASSATFQETQYF.

The chain has TRBV10-1 and TRBJ1-1; D may be TRBD1 (6 bases). The CDR3 extends over 13 amino acids. Germline lookup yields CDR1 WNHNN and CDR2 SYGVQD (reference sequence). V was clipped by 10 bases and J by 0 bases, with 12 bases between them. In nucleotides, the CDR3 is TGCGCCACCAGCCGGGACATGAACACTGAAGCTTTCTTT. It codes for CATSRDMNTEAFF.

The genes are TRBV7-2 and TRBJ2-1; TRBD2 matches 8 bases. CDR3 length equals 15 residues. Germline CDR1 is SGHTA and CDR2 is FQGNSA. The V and J ends lost 1 base and 4 bases, in that order; junction bases with no gene match: 3. This CDR3 is CASSLGASGYNEQFF. CDR3 nucleotide sequence: TGTGCCAGCAGCTTAGGGGCTAGCGGGTACAATGAGCAGTTCTTC.

CDR3 residues: CASSAGQSSGNTIYF. The CDR3 region has the DNA TGTGCCAGCAGCGCGGGACAGAGCTCTGGAAACACCATATATTTT. The chain combines TRBV2 with TRBJ1-3; TRBD1 matches at 7 bases. Germline-derived CDR1 and CDR2 are SNHLY and FYNNEI. The CDR3 covers 15 residues. The V and J ends lost 6 bases and 0 bases, in that order; junction bases with no gene match: 5.

The chain combines TRBV24-1 with TRBJ2-4, with TRBD1 as a possible D gene (6 bases). The V end was cut by 2 bases, the J end by 1 base, with 14 bases between. Germline V gene lookup returns CDR1 KGHDR and CDR2 SFDVKD. The CDR3 is 17 residues long. CDR3 residues: CATSDSRERGAKNIQYF. The CDR3 DNA is TGTGCCACCAGTGATTCCAGAGAGAGGGGGGCCAAAAACATTCAGTACTTC.

The V call is TRBV18, the J call TRBJ1-2, with TRBD1 matching 12 bases. The CDR3 sequence is 18 residues long. Germline assignment: CDR1 KGHSH and CDR2 LQKENI. V was pared by 3 bases and J by 0 bases, with 8 bases of the junction left unmatched. CDR3 sequence: CASSPSGQGASTNYGYTF. In nucleotides, the CDR3 is TGTGCCAGCTCACCCTCGGGACAGGGGGCCTCTACTAACTATGGCTACACCTTC.

The chain links TRBV11-1 to TRBJ2-2; D is perhaps TRBD1 (8 bases). The germline V and J ends were trimmed by 5 bases and 6 bases, with 13 bases remaining between them. The germline gives CDR1 SGHAT, CDR2 FQDESV (reference sequence). CDR3 size: 14 residues. The CDR3 spells CASSDTGGAGELFF. CDR3 in DNA: TGTGCCAGCAGCGATACAGGGGGGGCCGGGGAGCTGTTTTTT.

This clone was recorded only once. J is TRBJ2-2 and V is TRBV5-1, with D possibly TRBD1 on 5 matching bases. Deletions cut 1 base from V and 0 bases from J, with 7 bases between. CDR1 SGHRS and CDR2 YFSETQ come from the germline V gene. The CDR3 runs to 15 residues. CDR3 in amino acids: CASSLRTTNTGELFF. The CDR3 DNA reads TGCGCCAGCAGCTTGAGGACAACGAACACCGGGGAGCTGTTTTTT.

For the CDR3, the DNA is TGTGCCAGCAGCTCAGGACAGGGGGCTGGTGGCTACACCTTC. It specifies CASSSGQGAGGYTF. The rearrangement links TRBV5-6 to TRBJ1-2; 11 nucleotides align to TRBD1. Trimming removed 3 bases from V and 7 bases from J; junction bases left unmatched: 5. Germline assignment: CDR1 SGHDT and CDR2 YYEEEE. There are 14 residues in the CDR3.

This clone was recorded only once. The rearrangement joins TRBV7-8 to TRBJ2-1, with TRBD1 matching over 11 bases. There are 17 residues in the CDR3. Germline V gene data show CDR1 as SGHVS and CDR2 as FQNEAQ. Trimming took 2 bases from V and 6 from J; bases not matched to a gene: 9. CDR3: CASSLLHSGTGGNEQFF. In DNA, the CDR3 is TGTGCCAGCAGCTTATTACATTCGGGGACAGGGGGCAATGAGCAGTTCTTC.